This T cell receptor beta chain was captured by sequencing in a study of metastatic and nonmetastatic thyroid tumors. About the study: Patients with malignant and benign thyroid disease provided blood and tumor or nodule tissue, whose repertoires were compared. General study points: For both blood and tumor, malignant thyroid tumors reportedly showed significantly higher TCR beta diversity than benign nodules did.

TCRdb called clones again from the PCR reads with MiXCR. The repertoire has 6,500 to 8,500 clones, less than 35% of them found once; the top ten carry roughly 30%. V shed 10 bases and J shed 5 bases, with 11 bases lying between them. The CDR3 loop spans 12 amino acids. Germline CDR1 reads LNHDA; CDR2 reads SQIVND (reference sequence). In this sample, this clone turned up a few times. No antigen is known for it. Thyroid surgery was preceded by no treatment in any patient. The chain combines TRBV19 with TRBJ2-2, with D hard to call. Sequencing was performed on tumor tissue. The receptor's source is a female donor with papillary thyroid cancer or a benign thyroid nodule (not recorded which). Some clones in this sample may be carry-over from other donors' samples. The CDR3 region is CATMVGTGELFF. CDR3 nucleotide sequence: TGTGCCACTATGGTCGGGACCGGGGAGCTGTTTTTT. Looking up the rest from reference TRBV19 and TRBJ2-2 gives the full variable domain: DGGITQSPKYLFRKEGQNVTLSCEQNLNHDAMYWYRQDPGQGLRLIYYSQIVNDFQKGDIAEGYSVSREKKESFPLTVTSAQKNPTAFYLCATMVGTGELFFGEGSRLTVL.